Listed below are T cell receptor beta chains from one sample, sequenced in a study of cytomegalovirus exposure and HLA in healthy donors. Produced via immunoSEQ multiplex PCR; TCRdb's table is partial and in-frame only. The sample has around 110,000 clones, just over 70% seen once; the top ten hold less than 0.95%. The sample consisted of PBMCs. The receptors here all came from a boy aged 5-17 years in good health and CMV-seronegative. Each CDR3 is given with its conserved first and last residue. D genes are given only for firm matches. Expanded clones are given a class, and other clones once, few, many or no size at all.

CDR3 | DNA | D | V | size | J
CASSLSGRQETQYF | TGTGCCAGCAGTTTATCTGGCAGGCAAGAGACCCAGTACTTC | . | TRBV28 | . | TRBJ2-5
CASRTQGDTEAFF | TGTGCCAGCAGAACCCAGGGGGACACTGAAGCTTTCTTT | TRBD1 | TRBV6-5 | few | TRBJ1-1
CSVVGGAGANVLTF | TGCAGCGTGGTTGGGGGGGCTGGGGCCAACGTCCTGACTTTC | TRBD2 | TRBV29-1 | once | TRBJ2-6
CASSHRLAGVDEQYF | TGTGCCAGCAGTCACCGACTAGCGGGAGTCGACGAGCAGTACTTC | TRBD2 | TRBV27 | few | TRBJ2-7
CASSELDRENTEAFF | TGTGCCAGCAGTGAACTGGACAGAGAGAACACTGAAGCTTTCTTT | . | TRBV25-1 | . | TRBJ1-1
CASSAAGGTDTQYF | TGTGCCAGCAGTGCAGCGGGGGGCACAGATACGCAGTATTTT | TRBD2 | TRBV6-4 | few | TRBJ2-3
CAWSPARTGIEEKLFF | TGTGCCTGGAGTCCCGCCAGGACAGGAATAGAAGAAAAACTGTTTTTT | TRBD1 | TRBV30 | . | TRBJ1-4
CASSRTGNYEQYF | TGTGCCAGCAGCCGGACAGGGAACTACGAGCAGTACTTC | TRBD1 | TRBV6-5 | . | TRBJ2-7
CASTQTAGTEAFF | TGTGCCAGCACCCAAACAGCTGGCACTGAAGCTTTCTTT | . | TRBV6-6 | . | TRBJ1-1
CASSLVALKLAGLYNEQFF | TGTGCCAGCAGCTTAGTGGCGCTAAAGCTAGCGGGACTCTACAATGAGCAGTTCTTC | TRBD2 | TRBV7-9 | . | TRBJ2-1
CASTEGGGRSYEQYF | TGTGCCAGCACCGAAGGTGGTGGGCGTTCCTACGAGCAGTACTTC | . | TRBV6-5 | . | TRBJ2-7
CASSLWAGGGQPQHF | TGTGCCAGCAGTTTATGGGCAGGGGGAGGCCAGCCCCAGCATTTT | TRBD1 | TRBV28 | . | TRBJ1-5
CASSEILLATHKGDTQYF | TGTGCCAGCAGTGAAATCCTCCTAGCTACCCACAAAGGAGATACGCAGTATTTT | . | TRBV2 | . | TRBJ2-3
CASSYRRVGTDTQYF | TGTGCCAGCAGTTACAGGAGGGTGGGCACAGATACGCAGTATTTT | . | TRBV28 | . | TRBJ2-3
CASSAGGSSCGAHNEQFF | TGCGCCAGCAGTGCGGGAGGGTCCAGTTGTGGGGCCCACAATGAGCAGTTCTTC | TRBD2 | TRBV5-1 | . | TRBJ2-1
CAWSVSVRAFF | TGTGCCTGGAGTGTCAGTGTGAGGGCTTTCTTT | . | TRBV30 | . | TRBJ1-1
CASSRDRPYEQYF | TGTGCCAGCAGCCGGGACAGGCCCTACGAGCAGTACTTC | TRBD1 | TRBV6-5 | . | TRBJ2-7
CAGARATEQYF | TGTGCGGGAGCTCGGGCTACCGAGCAGTACTTC | . | TRBV30 | . | TRBJ2-7
CASSPRLYGYTF | TGTGCCAGCAGTCCCAGGCTCTATGGCTACACCTTC | . | TRBV2 | once | TRBJ1-2
CASSEGGRWANYGYTF | TGTGCCAGCAGTGAAGGTGGCAGGTGGGCTAACTATGGCTACACCTTC | . | TRBV2 | . | TRBJ1-2
CASSLNTGELFF | TGTGCCAGCAGTCTAAACACCGGGGAGCTGTTTTTT | . | TRBV7-3 | . | TRBJ2-2
CAWAGPNTEAFF | TGTGCCTGGGCGGGCCCCAACACTGAAGCTTTCTTT | . | TRBV30 | once | TRBJ1-1
CASRDRGTMNTEAFF | TGTGCCAGCAGGGACAGGGGGACTATGAACACTGAAGCTTTCTTT | TRBD1 | TRBV2 | . | TRBJ1-1
CASSPLGVAFF | TGTGCCAGCAGCCCCCTAGGTGTAGCTTTCTTT | . | TRBV11-2 | . | TRBJ1-1
CASRDRNSYEQYF | TGTGCCAGCAGGGACAGGAACTCCTACGAGCAGTACTTC | TRBD1 | TRBV28 | . | TRBJ2-7
CAWNAGGPSDEQYF | TGTGCCTGGAATGCGGGAGGGCCTTCCGACGAGCAGTACTTC | TRBD2 | TRBV30 | . | TRBJ2-7
CATSRGLNEKLFF | TGTGCCACCAGCAGGGGGCTGAATGAAAAACTGTTTTTT | . | TRBV15 | few | TRBJ1-4
CASSLAAADTQYF | TGTGCCAGCAGCTTGGCCGCGGCCGATACGCAGTATTTT | . | TRBV5-5 | few | TRBJ2-3
CATSPPGGPAGELFF | TGTGCCACCAGCCCCCCAGGGGGACCTGCCGGGGAGCTGTTTTTT | TRBD1 | TRBV15 | once | TRBJ2-2
CASSPSSSYGYTF | TGCGCCAGCAGCCCTTCGAGCTCCTATGGCTACACCTTC | . | TRBV5-1 | . | TRBJ1-2
CASSEQGKGTEAFF | TGCGCCAGCAGCGAGCAGGGAAAAGGCACTGAAGCTTTCTTT | . | TRBV5-1 | . | TRBJ1-1
CASSPGHRTYEQYF | TGTGCCAGCAGTCCAGGACACAGAACGTACGAGCAGTACTTC | . | TRBV7-9 | . | TRBJ2-7
CASSPSGASTSTGELFF | TGTGCCAGCAGTCCTTCGGGAGCCTCTACTTCAACCGGGGAGCTGTTTTTT | . | TRBV28 | . | TRBJ2-2
CASSELQGGTYNEQFF | TGTGCCAGCAGTGAATTGCAGGGGGGCACCTACAATGAGCAGTTCTTC | . | TRBV25-1 | few | TRBJ2-1
CASRKTSVPVGELFF | TGTGCCAGCAGAAAGACTAGCGTCCCGGTGGGGGAGCTGTTTTTT | TRBD2 | TRBV6-1 | few | TRBJ2-2
CASSLDPSASYNEQFF | TGTGCCAGCAGCTTAGATCCTAGCGCATCCTACAATGAGCAGTTCTTC | . | TRBV7-6 | few | TRBJ2-1
CATGTERSGANVLTF | TGTGCCACGGGGACAGAGCGCTCTGGGGCCAACGTCCTGACTTTC | TRBD1 | TRBV5-4 | . | TRBJ2-6
CAWSVTGGPRRVLTF | TGTGCCTGGAGTGTAACAGGGGGGCCCAGGAGGGTCCTGACTTTC | TRBD1 | TRBV30 | once | TRBJ2-6
CATSRRGGYGYTF | TGTGCCACCAGCAGACGGGGAGGCTATGGCTACACCTTC | . | TRBV15 | . | TRBJ1-2
CSVVARGETQYF | TGCAGCGTTGTCGCCCGGGGGGAGACCCAGTACTTC | . | TRBV29-1 | . | TRBJ2-5
CASSRNRGHSREQYF | TGTGCCAGCAGTCGCAACAGGGGGCATTCCCGGGAGCAGTACTTC | TRBD1 | TRBV28 | few | TRBJ2-7
CASSGRGGEGGEKLFF | TGTGCCAGCAGTGGAAGGGGCGGGGAGGGAGGTGAAAAACTGTTTTTT | . | TRBV28 | . | TRBJ1-4
CASSIAGQKNTEAFF | TGTGCCAGCAGCATCGCCGGACAGAAGAACACTGAAGCTTTCTTT | . | TRBV5-5 | . | TRBJ1-1
CASSPAEREFNEQFF | TGCGCCAGCAGTCCCGCGGAGCGGGAGTTTAATGAGCAGTTCTTC | TRBD2 | TRBV5-1 | . | TRBJ2-1
CASSLGTVSTDTQYF | TGCGCCAGCAGCTTGGGGACAGTTAGCACAGATACGCAGTATTTT | . | TRBV5-1 | . | TRBJ2-3
CAISAYTQINEQFF | TGTGCCATCAGTGCCTATACACAGATCAATGAGCAGTTCTTC | . | TRBV10-3 | few | TRBJ2-1
CASSYSPRGGTYEQYF | TGTGCCAGCAGTTACTCCCCTAGGGGAGGGACCTACGAGCAGTACTTC | TRBD2 | TRBV6-6 | . | TRBJ2-7
CASSFTLSTIYF | TGTGCCAGCAGTTTCACCCTTAGCACCATATATTTT | . | TRBV28 | . | TRBJ1-3
CASSVWDRGTDTQYF | TGTGCCAGCAGCGTCTGGGACAGGGGGACAGATACGCAGTATTTT | TRBD1 | TRBV9 | . | TRBJ2-3
CASSPSAGESEKLFF | TGTGCCAGCTCACCATCGGCAGGGGAAAGTGAAAAACTGTTTTTT | . | TRBV18 | once | TRBJ1-4
CASSQDLGGPYNEQFF | TGCGCCAGCAGCCAAGATCTAGGGGGCCCCTACAATGAGCAGTTCTTC | TRBD1 | TRBV4-3 | . | TRBJ2-1
CASSEYERSNTGELFF | TGTGCCAGCAGTGAATACGAGCGGTCGAACACCGGGGAGCTGTTTTTT | . | TRBV6-1 | . | TRBJ2-2